This T cell receptor (beta chain) was sequenced during a study of control samples from healthy donors and cancer patients. The germline CDR1 and CDR2 sequences are SGHAT and FQNNGV. V was clipped by 5 bases and J by 5 bases; unmatched bases: 8. The CDR3 extends over 16 amino acids. Some clones are missing from TCRdb's copy, which holds only in-frame ones; the method was immunoSEQ multiplex PCR. Of under 200,000 clones in the sample, roughly 92% were seen once. This clone was detected once. Sequencing was carried out using blood. The TCR sequence derives from a woman aged 25 to 39 in good health. The V and J genes are TRBV11-2 and TRBJ2-2, with 10 bases lining up with TRBD2. The CDR3 DNA is TGTGCCAGCAGCCCTAGAGCGGGAGGGGTTACCGGGGAGCTGTTTTTT. Encoded protein: CASSPRAGGVTGELFF.